The 31 T cell receptor beta chains in this list originate from one sample, sequenced in a study of early T cells in non-severe SARS-CoV-2 infection. Each CDR3 protein is one row after TCRdb ran MiXCR on the 5' RACE reads. The table has more than 75,000 distinct CDR3 sequences, around 13% seen once; the top ten hold roughly 6%. The sample consisted of whole blood. All receptors derive from an adult who was a healthcare worker with PCR-confirmed SARS-CoV-2 infection or an uninfected control (not recorded which).

The chain is built from TRBV19 and TRBJ2-3; D is possibly TRBD1 (5 bases). Germline V gene sequence: CDR1 LNHDA, CDR2 SQIVND (reference sequence). The V end lost 5 bases, the J end lost 0 bases, and 12 bases lay between the germline ends. The CDR3 is 15 residues long. The DNA for the CDR3 is TGTGCCAGTAGTTCTAGGGGTATGAGCACAGATACGCAGTATTTT. Amino acids: CASSSRGMSTDTQYF. The full variable domain, its missing parts supplied by reference TRBV19 and TRBJ2-3, is DGGITQSPKYLFRKEGQNVTLSCEQNLNHDAMYWYRQDPGQGLRLIYYSQIVNDFQKGDIAEGYSVSREKKESFPLTVTSAQKNPTAFYLCASSSRGMSTDTQYFGPGTRLTVL.

This clonotype was counted once. J is TRBJ2-1 and V is TRBV21-1. TRBV21-1 is given as a pseudogene. The CDR3 contains 13 residues. The CDR3 loop is CASSKSGCGEQFF. The CDR3, as DNA: TGTGCCAGCAGCAAATCCGGTTGTGGTGAGCAGTTCTTC.

About this clonotype: Given a much more abundant clone one base away, this may be a read error. The rearrangement uses TRBV9 and TRBJ2-7, with a possible D match to TRBD2 (7 bases). V gave up 10 bases and J gave up 6 bases, with 20 bases separating them. The CDR3 is 13 residues long. Germline CDR1 and CDR2: SGDLS and YYNGEE. CDR3 amino acids: CACNPRGGGEQYF. For the CDR3, the DNA is TGTGCCTGCAACCCCAGGGGCGGGGGCGAGCAGTACTTC.

The chain employs TRBV3-1 and TRBJ2-1; D might be TRBD2 (5 bases). Trimming removed 4 bases at V and 5 bases at J, with 9 bases between. Germline assignment: CDR1 LGHDT and CDR2 YNNKEL (reference sequence). CDR3 size: 13 residues. Written as DNA, the CDR3 is TGTGCCAGCAGCCCGGGGAATGACAATGAGCAGTTCTTC. The encoded protein is CASSPGNDNEQFF.

The chain employs TRBV5-1 and TRBJ1-5; weak D call: TRBD1 (5 bases). The CDR3 extends over 14 amino acids. Germline values: CDR1 SGHRS, CDR2 YFSETQ. Trimming left V 1 base short and J 4 bases short, with 9 bases between. The CDR3 DNA sequence: TGCGCCAGCAGCTTGACAGGTTTTAATCAGCCCCAGCATTTT. Its protein is CASSLTGFNQPQHF.

The gene calls are TRBV29-1 and TRBJ2-1; D gene ambiguous. The CDR3 spans 13 residues. Trimming removed 0 bases at V and 9 bases at J, with 12 bases between. Germline assignment: CDR1 SQVTM and CDR2 ANQGSEA. DNA for the CDR3: TGCAGCGTTGAAGATAGACCACCAAGTGAGCAGTTCTTC. Translation gives CSVEDRPPSEQFF.

In this sample, this clonotype turned up a few times. The CDR3 nucleotides are TGTGCCTGCTGCTTGGGCAGGGTTCGCACTGAAGCTTTCTTT. Its translation is CACCLGRVRTEAFF. The V and J genes are TRBV6-1 and TRBJ1-1; TRBD1 might be the D (5 bases). This CDR3 is 14 amino acids long. Trimming cost V 11 bases and J 4 bases, with 20 bases left between them. The germline CDR1 and CDR2 sequences are MNHNS and SASEGT.

This clonotype was counted only a few times. The rearrangement uses TRBV12-3 or TRBV12-4 and TRBJ1-2; TRBD1 might be the D (6 bases). The CDR3 consists of 14 residues. V was clipped by 6 bases and J by 5 bases, with 16 bases between them. The CDR3 DNA sequence: TGTGCCAGCAGAACCACAGGGAATCTGTATGGCTACACCTTC. Translating it yields CASRTTGNLYGYTF.

V and J are TRBV12-3 or TRBV12-4 and TRBJ1-1; D gene uncertain. The CDR3 contains 13 residues. Trimming pared 3 bases from V and 1 base from J, leaving 6 bases between. In DNA, the CDR3 is TGTGCCAGCAGTTTGATGCGGAACACTGAAGCTTTCTTT. Its translation: CASSLMRNTEAFF.

This clonotype was recorded many times. The chain carries TRBV12-3 or TRBV12-4 and TRBJ1-5; D is undetermined. V lost 4 bases and J lost 4, with 11 bases in between. This CDR3 comprises 14 residues. The CDR3 nucleotides read TGTGCCAGCAGTTATAACGTGGAGAATCAGCCCCAGCATTTT. Amino acid sequence: CASSYNVENQPQHF.

This clonotype has more than one count but fewer than ten. The chain joins TRBV9 to TRBJ2-7; the D is unclear. Trimming left V 4 bases short and J 3 bases short, with 11 bases between. CDR1 is SGDLS, CDR2 YYNGEE, per germline. CDR3 length: 13 amino acids. The CDR3 coding sequence is TGTGCCAGCAGCCCTACGGGCTTCTACGAGCAGTACTTC. Its protein is CASSPTGFYEQYF.

This clonotype was seen a few times. V and J are TRBV20-1 and TRBJ2-5, with a possible D match to TRBD1 (5 bases). The CDR3 is 13 amino acids. V was cut by 7 bases and J by 2 bases, with 14 bases left in between. The germline CDR1 and CDR2 sequences are DFQATT and SNEGSKA (reference sequence). The CDR3 nucleotides read TGCAGTGTCACTAAGACAGTACAAGAGACCCAGTACTTC. Its protein product is CSVTKTVQETQYF.

The chain couples TRBV3-1 to TRBJ2-1, with D maybe TRBD2 (6 bases). The ends were cut back, 4 bases at V and 7 bases at J, with 14 bases in the middle. The CDR3 covers 14 residues. In germline, CDR1 is LGHDT, CDR2 YNNKEL (reference sequence). CDR3 DNA sequence: TGTGCCAGCAGCCCGAGACTAGTGTCGAATGAGCAGTTCTTC. It encodes CASSPRLVSNEQFF.

The chain couples TRBV20-1 to TRBJ2-1, with unresolved D. Germline V gene data show CDR1 as DFQATT and CDR2 as SNEGSKA (reference sequence). V was cut by 4 bases and J by 0 bases, with 10 bases left in between. The CDR3 sequence is 14 residues long. The CDR3, as DNA: TGCAGTGCTAATCGCGAGAGCTCCTACAATGAGCAGTTCTTC. Its protein is CSANRESSYNEQFF.

Many counts were recorded for this clonotype. V is TRBV20-1 and J is TRBJ1-1, with 9 bases identical to TRBD1. Germline lookup yields CDR1 DFQATT and CDR2 SNEGSKA (reference sequence). Trimming removed 1 base from V and 2 bases from J; junction bases left unmatched: 5. CDR3 length: 15 residues. CDR3 region: CSARGGTGPNTEAFF. CDR3 nucleotide sequence: TGCAGTGCTAGAGGCGGGACAGGGCCTAACACTGAAGCTTTCTTT.

This sequence joins TRBV20-1 and TRBJ2-3, with a possible D match to TRBD2 (6 bases). Per the germline V gene, CDR1 is DFQATT and CDR2 is SNEGSKA (reference sequence). This CDR3 is 12 amino acids long. DNA of the CDR3: TGCAGCGACACCGGAGGGCCAGATACGCAGTATTTT. This gives the protein CSDTGGPDTQYF.

The chain has TRBV7-2 and TRBJ2-7; D remains unclear. V was clipped by 3 bases and J by 4 bases, with 10 bases between them. The length of the CDR3 is 13 residues. CDR1 is SGHTA and CDR2 is FQGNSA in the germline V gene. CDR3: CASSFYLLYEQYF. The CDR3 coding sequence is TGTGCCAGCAGCTTCTACTTGCTTTACGAGCAGTACTTC.

This clonotype was detected ten times or more. This chain joins TRBV6-5 and TRBJ1-4; the D is unclear. Germline assignment: CDR1 MNHEY and CDR2 SVGAGI. The CDR3 length is 13 residues. V lost 5 bases and J lost 12, with 16 bases in between. Here the CDR3 reads CASSRSSGSQLFF. The CDR3 DNA reads as TGTGCCAGCAGTCGGTCTTCAGGATCCCAACTGTTTTTT.

This clonotype has more than one count but fewer than ten. The chain's CDR3 is CSARVAGSYGYTF. The CDR3 nucleotides are TGCAGTGCTAGAGTGGCAGGTTCTTATGGCTACACCTTC. This chain uses TRBV20-1 with TRBJ1-2; D is undetermined. Germline V gives CDR1 DFQATT, CDR2 SNEGSKA (reference sequence). The germline V and J ends were trimmed by 1 base and 5 bases, with 11 bases remaining between them. This CDR3 comprises 13 residues.

The chain carries TRBV20-1 and TRBJ1-2; the D gene is possibly TRBD1 (6 bases). The CDR3 has 13 amino acids. V was trimmed by 5 bases and J by 7 bases, leaving 17 bases between them. Per germline, CDR1 DFQATT and CDR2 SNEGSKA (reference sequence). The CDR3 region is CSARPQGRAGYTF. CDR3 nucleotide sequence: TGCAGTGCTCGGCCACAGGGAAGAGCTGGCTACACCTTC.

This clonotype was observed a few times. This chain joins TRBV20-1 and TRBJ2-2; no clear D gene. This CDR3 is 15 amino acids long. Per germline, CDR1 DFQATT and CDR2 SNEGSKA (reference sequence). V dropped 2 bases and J dropped 5 bases, with 15 bases sitting between them. CDR3 amino acids: CSARRISDLTGELFF. CDR3 bases: TGCAGTGCTAGACGTATATCGGACCTAACCGGGGAGCTGTTTTTT.

This clonotype occurred a few times. CDR3 nucleotides: TGCAGCGTTAATCTCGGGGGACAGGGGTGGTACTATGGCTACACCTTC. Translated: CSVNLGGQGWYYGYTF. V and J are TRBV29-1 and TRBJ1-2, with 10 bases lining up with TRBD1. The CDR3 is 16 amino acids. The germline V gene has CDR1 SQVTM and CDR2 ANQGSEA. Germline trimming cut 5 bases from V and 3 bases from J; bases unmatched to any gene: 12.

The chain links TRBV6-2 or TRBV6-3 to TRBJ2-3; no clear D. V was pared by 7 bases and J by 6 bases, with 17 bases between. Looked up from germline, CDR1 is MNHEY and CDR2 is SVGEGT. CDR3 length: 14 amino acids. CDR3 nucleotide sequence: TGTGCCAGCAAAAGACACCAAAATTGGGATACGCAGTATTTT. Translation: CASKRHQNWDTQYF.

This clonotype was seen many times. The DNA of the CDR3 is TGTGCCAGCATGAGGGGGCCGAGCAATCAGCCCCAGCATTTT. It yields the protein CASMRGPSNQPQHF. This sequence joins TRBV28 and TRBJ1-5, with 7 bases that match TRBD1. Germline CDR1 reads MDHEN; CDR2 reads SYDVKM. The J segment lost 1 base and the V segment lost 7 bases, leaving 4 bases of the junction unmatched. The CDR3 length is 14 residues.

The rearrangement uses TRBV7-4 and TRBJ2-1; D gene ambiguous. Per the germline V gene, CDR1 is SGHVT and CDR2 is SQSDAQ. Trimming stripped 0 bases from V and 7 bases from J, with 10 bases between. This CDR3 is 14 amino acids long. The CDR3 is CASSLAMLGNEQFF. DNA of the CDR3: TGTGCCAGCAGCTTAGCCATGTTAGGGAATGAGCAGTTCTTC.

This clonotype has only a few counts. V is TRBV18 and J is TRBJ2-1; TRBD2 agrees at 8 bases. V was pared by 5 bases and J by 4 bases, with 7 bases of the junction left unmatched. CDR3 length: 15 amino acids. Germline CDR1 reads KGHSH; CDR2 reads LQKENI. Written as DNA, the CDR3 is TGTGCCAGCTCATCAGGTAGCGGGGTATACAATGAGCAGTTCTTC. Residues: CASSSGSGVYNEQFF.

In this sample, this clonotype turned up many times. This rearrangement joins TRBV6-2 or TRBV6-3 to TRBJ1-1; TRBD1 aligns across 8 bases. V shed 6 bases and J 10 bases; nucleotides not matched to a gene: 13. The CDR3 has 14 residues. From germline, CDR1 is MNHEY and CDR2 SVGEGT. DNA for the CDR3: TGTGCCAGCAGCAATACTGGACAGGGCGGATTAGCTTTCTTT. It translates to CASSNTGQGGLAFF.

Many counts were recorded for this clonotype. This chain uses TRBV6-1 with TRBJ2-7; possibly TRBD1 or TRBD2 for D (5 bases each). CDR1 is MNHNS, CDR2 SASEGT, per germline. The length of the CDR3 is 14 residues. V lost 5 bases and J lost 2, with 13 bases in between. CDR3 protein: CASSIWDGPYEQYF. The CDR3 DNA follows: TGTGCCAGCAGTATATGGGACGGACCCTACGAGCAGTACTTC.

This clonotype occurred a few times. V is TRBV12-3 or TRBV12-4 and J is TRBJ2-1, with unresolved D. The CDR3 runs 11 residues. Trimming took off 1 base at V and 15 bases at J, with 10 bases between the two ends. The CDR3 region is CASSLVGVRFF. The CDR3 coding sequence is TGTGCCAGCAGTTTAGTCGGAGTACGGTTCTTC.

The gene calls are TRBV11-1 and TRBJ2-3, with TRBD2 identical over 8 bases. V was pared by 5 bases and J by 2 bases, with 6 bases of the junction left unmatched. This CDR3 comprises 15 residues. Germline CDR1 is SGHAT and CDR2 is FQDESV (reference sequence). The CDR3 loop reads CASSDTSGHTDTQYF. The CDR3 region has the DNA TGTGCCAGCAGCGATACTAGCGGACACACAGATACGCAGTATTTT.

This clonotype has more than one count but fewer than ten. The rearrangement links TRBV28 to TRBJ1-5; D is unclear. The germline V gene has CDR1 MDHEN and CDR2 SYDVKM. This CDR3 spans 14 amino acids. V was shortened by 2 bases and J by 4 bases, with 9 bases between the two germline ends. CDR3 sequence reads: CASSLENGNQPQHF. The CDR3 region has the DNA TGTGCCAGCAGTTTAGAAAATGGAAATCAGCCCCAGCATTTT.